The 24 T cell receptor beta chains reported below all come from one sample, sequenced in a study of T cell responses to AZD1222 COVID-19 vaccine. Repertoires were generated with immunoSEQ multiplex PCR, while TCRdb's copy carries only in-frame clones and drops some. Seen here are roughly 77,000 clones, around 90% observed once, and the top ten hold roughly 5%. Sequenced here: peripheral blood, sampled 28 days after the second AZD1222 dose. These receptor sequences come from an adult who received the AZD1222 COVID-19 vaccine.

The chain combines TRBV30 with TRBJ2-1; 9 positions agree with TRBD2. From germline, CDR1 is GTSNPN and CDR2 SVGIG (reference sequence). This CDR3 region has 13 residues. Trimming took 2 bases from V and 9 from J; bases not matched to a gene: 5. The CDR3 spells CAWSSSGSGEQFF. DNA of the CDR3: TGTGCCTGGAGTAGTAGCGGGAGCGGTGAGCAGTTCTTC.

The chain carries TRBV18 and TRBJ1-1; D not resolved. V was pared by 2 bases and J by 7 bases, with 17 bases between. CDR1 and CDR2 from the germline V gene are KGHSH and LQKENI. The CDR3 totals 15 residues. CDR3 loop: CASSPAVGAMGEAFF. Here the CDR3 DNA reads TGTGCCAGCTCACCAGCGGTAGGAGCGATGGGTGAAGCTTTCTTT.

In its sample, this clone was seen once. The CDR3 here is CASSPVADHYGYTF. Here the CDR3 DNA reads TGTGCCAGCAGTCCGGTTGCAGATCACTATGGCTACACCTTC. The chain couples TRBV28 to TRBJ1-2; D is unclear. Trimming removed 5 bases from V and 3 bases from J, with 13 bases in between. CDR1 and CDR2 (germline): MDHEN, SYDVKM. The CDR3 is 14 residues long.

CDR3 nucleotides: TGTGCCAGCAGTTTTAATAGCGGGAGAACCTACGAGCAGTACTTC. This encodes CASSFNSGRTYEQYF. This chain joins TRBV6-5 and TRBJ2-7; 9 bases align to TRBD2. The V and J ends lost 4 bases and 2 bases, in that order; junction bases with no gene match: 6. This CDR3 is built from 15 residues. The germline gives CDR1 MNHEY, CDR2 SVGAGI.

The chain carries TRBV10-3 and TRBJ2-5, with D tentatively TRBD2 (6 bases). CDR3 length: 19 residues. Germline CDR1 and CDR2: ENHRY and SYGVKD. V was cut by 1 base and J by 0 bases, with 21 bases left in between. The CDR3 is CAISEYKAGPKRNQETQYF. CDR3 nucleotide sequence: TGTGCCATCAGTGAGTATAAGGCGGGACCGAAGAGAAACCAAGAGACCCAGTACTTC.

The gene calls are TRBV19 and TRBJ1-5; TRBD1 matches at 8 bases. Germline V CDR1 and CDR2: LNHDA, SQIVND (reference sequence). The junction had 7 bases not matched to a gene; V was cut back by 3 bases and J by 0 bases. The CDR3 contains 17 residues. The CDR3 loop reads CASSIGTGRGSNQPQHF. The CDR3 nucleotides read TGTGCCAGTAGTATTGGGACAGGTCGAGGTAGCAATCAGCCCCAGCATTTT. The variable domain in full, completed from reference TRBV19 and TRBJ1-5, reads DGGITQSPKYLFRKEGQNVTLSCEQNLNHDAMYWYRQDPGQGLRLIYYSQIVNDFQKGDIAEGYSVSREKKESFPLTVTSAQKNPTAFYLCASSIGTGRGSNQPQHFGDGTRLSIL.

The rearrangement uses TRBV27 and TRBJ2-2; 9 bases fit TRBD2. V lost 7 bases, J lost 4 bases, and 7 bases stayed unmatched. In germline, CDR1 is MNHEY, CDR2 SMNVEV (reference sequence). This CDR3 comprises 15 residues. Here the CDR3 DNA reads TGTGCCAGCAAAGGTGTAGCGGGAGCCACCGGGGAGCTGTTTTTT. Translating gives CASKGVAGATGELFF.

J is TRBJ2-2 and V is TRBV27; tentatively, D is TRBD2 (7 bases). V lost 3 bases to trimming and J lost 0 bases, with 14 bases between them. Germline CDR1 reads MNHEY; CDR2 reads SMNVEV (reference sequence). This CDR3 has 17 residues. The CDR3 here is CASSLEGGPANTGELFF. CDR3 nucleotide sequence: TGTGCCAGCAGTTTGGAGGGGGGGCCCGCGAACACCGGGGAGCTGTTTTTT.

CDR3 sequence: CASSQLTGPRGKNIQYF. CDR3 nucleotides: TGCGCCAGCAGCCAACTTACGGGACCTAGAGGCAAAAACATTCAGTACTTC. The V gene is TRBV4-3, the J gene TRBJ2-4, with D perhaps matching TRBD1 or TRBD2 (5 bases each). V lost 2 bases, J lost 3 bases, and 17 bases lay in between. The germline V gene encodes CDR1 LGHNA and CDR2 YSLEER. The CDR3 contains 17 residues.

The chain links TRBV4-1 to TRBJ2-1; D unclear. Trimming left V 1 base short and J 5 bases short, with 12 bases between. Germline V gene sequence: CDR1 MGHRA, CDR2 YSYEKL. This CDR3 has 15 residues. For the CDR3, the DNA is TGCGCCAGCAGCCAAGCGTCTAGTCAGAACAATGAGCAGTTCTTC. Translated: CASSQASSQNNEQFF.

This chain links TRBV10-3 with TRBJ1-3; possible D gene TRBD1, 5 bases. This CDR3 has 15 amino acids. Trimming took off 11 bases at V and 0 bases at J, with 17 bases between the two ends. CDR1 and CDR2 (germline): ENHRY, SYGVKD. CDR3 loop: CASGAHGSSGNTIYF. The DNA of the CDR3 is TGTGCCTCCGGGGCCCATGGGAGCTCTGGAAACACCATATATTTT.

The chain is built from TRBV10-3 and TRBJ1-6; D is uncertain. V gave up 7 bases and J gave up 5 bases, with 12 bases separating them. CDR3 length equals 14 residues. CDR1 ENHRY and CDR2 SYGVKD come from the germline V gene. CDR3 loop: CAITPRQDNSPLHF. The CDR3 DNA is TGTGCCATCACCCCTCGACAAGATAATTCACCCCTCCACTTT.

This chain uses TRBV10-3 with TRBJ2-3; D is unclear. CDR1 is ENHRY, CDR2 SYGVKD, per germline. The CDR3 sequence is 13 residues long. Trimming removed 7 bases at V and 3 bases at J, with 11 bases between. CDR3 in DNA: TGTGCCATCACCGAAGCAGATACAGATACGCAGTATTTT. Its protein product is CAITEADTDTQYF.

CDR3 DNA sequence: TGTGCCAGCAGTTTGCAGGTTGGCAATCAGCCCCAGCATTTT. Amino acid sequence: CASSLQVGNQPQHF. The J gene is TRBJ1-5, the V gene TRBV28; D remains unclear. Germline assignment: CDR1 MDHEN and CDR2 SYDVKM. V lost 3 bases to trimming and J lost 2 bases, with 8 bases between them. The CDR3 loop spans 14 amino acids.

The CDR3 loop is CASSPSAAGLSEAFF. The CDR3 DNA sequence: TGTGCCAGCAGCCCGTCGGCGGCGGGGCTCTCTGAAGCTTTCTTT. V and J are TRBV16 and TRBJ1-1; TRBD1 is a possible D gene (5 bases). V was shortened by 4 bases and J by 6 bases, with 18 bases between the two germline ends. CDR1 is KGHSY and CDR2 is FQNENV in the germline V gene. This CDR3 is 15 amino acids long. Full variable domain (outside the CDR3, taken from reference TRBV16 and TRBJ1-1): GEEVAQTPKHLVRGEGQKAKLYCAPIKGHSYVFWYQQVLKNEFKFLISFQNENVFDETGMPKERFSAKCLPNSPCSLEIQATKLEDSAVYFCASSPSAAGLSEAFFGQGTRLTVV.

The CDR3 is CASRGEGFNTEAFF. CDR3 sequence (DNA): TGTGCCAGTAGGGGGGAGGGCTTCAACACTGAAGCTTTCTTT. The chain recombines TRBV19 with TRBJ1-1; perhaps TRBD1 as D (5 bases). The CDR3 loop spans 14 amino acids. From germline, CDR1 is LNHDA and CDR2 SQIVND (reference sequence). V lost 6 bases, J lost 2 bases, and 13 bases lay in between. Looking up the rest from reference TRBV19 and TRBJ1-1 gives the full variable domain: DGGITQSPKYLFRKEGQNVTLSCEQNLNHDAMYWYRQDPGQGLRLIYYSQIVNDFQKGDIAEGYSVSREKKESFPLTVTSAQKNPTAFYLCASRGEGFNTEAFFGQGTRLTVV.

The CDR3 here is CASSIYAGVGYGYTF. CDR3 DNA: TGTGCCAGCAGCATCTACGCAGGGGTTGGCTATGGCTACACCTTC. The rearrangement links TRBV5-8 to TRBJ1-2; TRBD1 is a possible D gene (6 bases). Germline V lookup: CDR1 SGHTS, CDR2 YDEGEE. V was pared by 4 bases and J by 4 bases, with 17 bases between. This CDR3 is 15 amino acids long.

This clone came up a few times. CDR3 region: CASSLSGGNTGELFF. As DNA, the CDR3 is TGTGCCAGCAGCTTATCCGGGGGCAACACCGGGGAGCTGTTTTTT. The V call is TRBV7-6, the J call TRBJ2-2; the D gene could be TRBD1 or TRBD2 (6 bases each). The CDR3 loop spans 15 amino acids. The ends were cut back, 2 bases at V and 2 bases at J, with 9 bases in the middle. CDR1 SGHVS and CDR2 FNYEAQ come from the germline V gene.

Here the CDR3 reads CASSSDRAYEQYF. DNA of the CDR3: TGTGCCAGCAGCTCTGACAGGGCCTACGAGCAGTACTTC. V is TRBV6-5 and J is TRBJ2-7, with 7 bases matching TRBD1. The CDR3 covers 13 residues. The germline CDR1 and CDR2 sequences are MNHEY and SVGAGI. The junction had 4 bases not matched to a gene; V was cut back by 6 bases and J by 2 bases.

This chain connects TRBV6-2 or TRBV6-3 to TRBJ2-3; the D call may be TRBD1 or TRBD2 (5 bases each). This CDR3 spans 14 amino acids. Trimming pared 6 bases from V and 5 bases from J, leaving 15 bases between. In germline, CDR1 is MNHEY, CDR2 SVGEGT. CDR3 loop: CASSPMRGGDTQYF. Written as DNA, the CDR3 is TGTGCCAGCAGCCCCATGAGGGGTGGAGATACGCAGTATTTT.

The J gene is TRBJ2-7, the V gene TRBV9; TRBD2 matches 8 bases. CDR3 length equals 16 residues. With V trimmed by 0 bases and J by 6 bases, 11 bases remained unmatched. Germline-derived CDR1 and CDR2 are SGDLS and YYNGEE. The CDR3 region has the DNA TGTGCCAGCAGCGTAGGTCCGGGGACTAGGAGTTCCGAGCAGTACTTC. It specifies CASSVGPGTRSSEQYF.

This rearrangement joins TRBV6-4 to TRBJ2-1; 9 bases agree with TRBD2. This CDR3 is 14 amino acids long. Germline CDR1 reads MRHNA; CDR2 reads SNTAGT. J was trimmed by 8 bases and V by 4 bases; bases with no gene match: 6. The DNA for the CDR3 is TGTGCCAGCAGTGCCTTAGCGGGAGTTTATGAGCAGTTCTTC. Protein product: CASSALAGVYEQFF.

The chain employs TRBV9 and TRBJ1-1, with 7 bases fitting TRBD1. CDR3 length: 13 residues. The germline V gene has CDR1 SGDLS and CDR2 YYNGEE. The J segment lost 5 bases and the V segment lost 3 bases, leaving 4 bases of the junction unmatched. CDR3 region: CASSEGRGTEAFF. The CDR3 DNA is TGTGCCAGCAGCGAAGGCAGGGGGACTGAAGCTTTCTTT.

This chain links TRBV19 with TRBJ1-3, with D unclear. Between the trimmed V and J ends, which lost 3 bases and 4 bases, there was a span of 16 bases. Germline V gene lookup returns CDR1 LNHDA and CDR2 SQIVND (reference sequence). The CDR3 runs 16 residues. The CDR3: CASSIGREKTGNTIYF. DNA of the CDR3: TGTGCCAGTAGTATTGGGAGGGAGAAGACGGGAAACACCATATATTTT.